In this sample, the clone carrying this TCR beta chain turned up once. These data originate in a study of OX40 agonist ivuxolimab in advanced cancers. V gave up 3 bases and J gave up 6 bases; unmatched junction bases: 7. This CDR3 has 14 amino acids. Germline values: CDR1 ENHRY, CDR2 SYGVKD. TCRdb keeps only in-frame clones here, not all; method: immunoSEQ multiplex PCR. Of tens of thousands of clones in the sample, more than 85% were seen once. The V gene is TRBV10-3, the J gene TRBJ1-1; 7 bases map to TRBD1. This sequence was found in an adult with an advanced solid tumor such as melanoma, head and neck, liver or kidney cancer. The sequenced sample was CD4+ or CD8+ T cells sorted from blood, obtained in a trial of the OX40 agonist ivuxolimab. CDR3 protein: CAISDLTGTAEAFF. The CDR3 bases are TGTGCCATCAGTGACTTGACAGGGACGGCTGAAGCTTTCTTT.